One sample yielded the 26 T cell receptor beta chains listed below, sequenced in a study of response to subunit inactivated influenza vaccine. TCRdb re-called the RT-PCR reads with MiXCR, one entry per CDR3 protein. The sample carries about 190,000 distinct CDR3 sequences, around 15% recorded once. The sequences come from CD8+ T cells sorted from PBMCs, collected about 5 days after vaccination. The receptor source for this set is a man over 45 who received an inactivated influenza vaccine.

This clonotype was recorded at least ten times. The junction departs from germline at one end; a sequencing error may be responsible. This chain links TRBV29-1 with TRBJ2-5, with no clear D. The CDR3 has 10 amino acids. From germline, CDR1 is SQVTM and CDR2 ANQGSEA. CDR3 in amino acids: CSVEVETQYF. CDR3 DNA sequence: TGCAGCGTGGAAGTCGAGACCCAGTACTTC.

This clonotype has only a few counts. This chain joins TRBV6-5 and TRBJ2-5; D remains ambiguous. The germline V gene encodes CDR1 MNHEY and CDR2 SVGAGI. The length of the CDR3 is 15 residues. V dropped 0 bases and J dropped 4 bases, with 12 bases sitting between them. The CDR3: CASSYSAILGETQYF. CDR3 sequence (DNA): TGTGCCAGCAGTTACTCCGCCATCCTGGGAGAGACCCAGTACTTC.

This clonotype appeared many times. This chain uses TRBV6-2 or TRBV6-3 with TRBJ2-5; D gene uncertain. Trimming pared 5 bases from V and 5 bases from J, leaving 9 bases between. The length of the CDR3 is 12 residues. Per germline, CDR1 MNHEY and CDR2 SVGEGT. The DNA for the CDR3 is TGTGCCAGCAGTCGCCCCATGGAGACCCAGTACTTC. The encoded protein is CASSRPMETQYF.

This clonotype has a handful of counts. The chain has TRBV14 and TRBJ1-3; no reliable D call. This CDR3 has 13 residues. The ends were cut back, 0 bases at V and 10 bases at J, with 10 bases in the middle. Germline CDR1 and CDR2: SGHDN and FVKESK. CDR3 in DNA: TGTGCCAGCAGCCAAGATGCGAGGCCGACCATATATTTT. Translated: CASSQDARPTIYF. The full variable domain, with the rest looked up from reference TRBV14 and TRBJ1-3, is EAGVTQFPSHSVIEKGQTVTLRCDPISGHDNLYWYRRVMGKEIKFLLHFVKESKQDESGMPNNRFLAERTGGTYSTLKVQPAELEDSGVYFCASSQDARPTIYFGEGSWLTVV.

Only a few counts were recorded for this clonotype. The V gene is TRBV7-9, the J gene TRBJ1-5, with D uncertain. The CDR3 covers 12 residues. Trimming removed 5 bases from V and 3 bases from J, with 5 bases in between. Germline V gene lookup returns CDR1 SEHNR and CDR2 FQNEAQ (reference sequence). CDR3 in DNA: TGTGCCAGCAGCGTAGACAATCAGCCCCAGCATTTT. Amino acids: CASSVDNQPQHF.

The CDR3 spells CASTPGDYGYTF. The CDR3 bases are TGTGCCAGCACCCCAGGGGACTATGGCTACACCTTC. The chain employs TRBV25-1 and TRBJ1-2; D is perhaps TRBD1 (6 bases). Trimming stripped 7 bases from V and 3 bases from J, with 9 bases between. Germline assignment: CDR1 MGHDK and CDR2 SYGVNS. The CDR3 has 12 residues.

This clonotype was observed a few times. The CDR3 region has the DNA TGTGCCAGCAGTTTTCTCAAAACCGGGGAGCTGTTTTTT. This translates into CASSFLKTGELFF. The rearrangement joins TRBV12-3 or TRBV12-4 to TRBJ2-2; D uncertain. The CDR3 has 13 residues. Trimming shortened V by 3 bases and J by 5 bases, and 7 bases separated the two germline ends.

This clonotype appeared a few times. V is TRBV7-9 and J is TRBJ2-7, with a weak D call TRBD2 (6 bases). Germline assignment: CDR1 SEHNR and CDR2 FQNEAQ (reference sequence). This CDR3 is 15 amino acids long. V gave up 5 bases and J gave up 2 bases, with 16 bases separating them. The CDR3 sequence: CASSGVAALTYEQYF. The CDR3 nucleotides are TGTGCCAGCAGCGGGGTAGCGGCTCTGACCTACGAGCAGTACTTC. The whole variable domain, filled in from reference TRBV7-9 and TRBJ2-7, reads DTGVSQNPRHKITKRGQNVTFRCDPISEHNRLYWYRQTLGQGPEFLTYFQNEAQLEKSRLLSDRFSAERPKGSFSTLEIQRTEQGDSAMYLCASSGVAALTYEQYFGPGTRLTVT.

This clonotype appeared a few times. The chain couples TRBV25-1 to TRBJ1-2; maybe TRBD1 (5 bases). Germline CDR1 reads MGHDK; CDR2 reads SYGVNS. Trimming removed 10 bases from V and 0 bases from J, with 9 bases in between. The CDR3 length is 12 residues. The CDR3 nucleotides are TGTGCCACCTGGGACGCTAACTATGGCTACACCTTC. This translates into CATWDANYGYTF.

The chain couples TRBV6-1 to TRBJ2-7, with 12 nucleotides matching TRBD2. The ends lost 5 bases at V and 0 bases at J; junction bases unmatched: 5. This CDR3 has 16 residues. CDR1 MNHNS and CDR2 SASEGT come from the germline V gene. CDR3: CASSIGTSGPSYEQYF. The CDR3 coding sequence is TGTGCCAGCAGTATCGGGACTAGCGGGCCCTCCTACGAGCAGTACTTC.

This clonotype was counted many times. This sequence joins TRBV11-2 and TRBJ2-7; possible D gene TRBD1, 6 bases. Trimming removed 5 bases at V and 5 bases at J, with 19 bases between. The CDR3 length is 15 residues. The germline V gene encodes CDR1 SGHAT and CDR2 FQNNGV. CDR3 DNA: TGTGCCAGCAGCCCTAGGGGGTGGGGTTCCGACGAGCAGTACTTC. It codes for CASSPRGWGSDEQYF.

The chain combines TRBV10-3 with TRBJ2-7, with 7 bases that match TRBD1. The trim removed 3 bases at V and 2 bases at J, leaving 7 bases unmatched. Germline-derived CDR1 and CDR2 are ENHRY and SYGVKD. CDR3 length equals 15 residues. CDR3 in amino acids: CAISERGQAPYEQYF. CDR3 bases: TGTGCCATCAGTGAACGTGGACAGGCCCCCTACGAGCAGTACTTC.

This clonotype was seen more than once but under ten times. This rearrangement joins TRBV12-3 or TRBV12-4 to TRBJ2-7, with D tentatively TRBD1 (6 bases). The CDR3 runs 12 residues. V lost 8 bases and J 3 bases, leaving 11 bases between the germline ends. The chain's CDR3 is CASADRYYEQYF. CDR3 DNA sequence: TGTGCCAGCGCAGACAGGTACTACGAGCAGTACTTC.

This clonotype turned up a few times. This rearrangement joins TRBV30 to TRBJ2-2; TRBD2 might be the D (7 bases). Germline V CDR1 and CDR2: GTSNPN, SVGIG (reference sequence). V was shortened by 0 bases and J by 2 bases, with 13 bases between the two germline ends. The CDR3 runs 16 residues. This chain's CDR3 is CAWSVLRGGNTGELFF. CDR3 bases: TGTGCCTGGAGTGTACTTAGGGGGGGTAACACCGGGGAGCTGTTTTTT.

This clonotype was picked up one time. This CDR3 reads CASRSDRWYLDGYTF. DNA for the CDR3: TGTGCCAGCAGGTCGGACAGGTGGTATTTGGATGGCTACACCTTC. The chain recombines TRBV28 with TRBJ1-2, with TRBD1 matching 7 bases. The CDR3 runs 15 residues. Germline assignment: CDR1 MDHEN and CDR2 SYDVKM. Trimming cost V 6 bases and J 6 bases; bases outside gene matches: 13.

V is TRBV14 and J is TRBJ2-2, with D maybe TRBD2 (5 bases). Trimming cost V 3 bases and J 4 bases, with 12 bases left between them. Germline V gives CDR1 SGHDN, CDR2 FVKESK. The CDR3 is made up of 15 amino acids. The CDR3 nucleotides read TGTGCCAGCAGCCATTCCAGGACTCTCACCGGGGAGCTGTTTTTT. Translated, it gives CASSHSRTLTGELFF.

This clonotype was picked up many times. The V gene is TRBV7-8, the J gene TRBJ2-5; TRBD2 matches at 12 bases. The CDR3 spans 17 residues. V was clipped by 2 bases and J by 2 bases; unmatched bases: 6. Germline lookup yields CDR1 SGHVS and CDR2 FQNEAQ. Here the CDR3 DNA reads TGTGCCAGCAGCTTAAGCCCCCTAGCGGGGGGGCAAGAGACCCAGTACTTC. Its protein is CASSLSPLAGGQETQYF.

This clonotype has only a few counts. The chain links TRBV29-1 to TRBJ2-7; D not resolved. The V gene lost 4 bases and the J gene lost 4 bases, with 14 bases spanning the gap. The CDR3 loop spans 13 amino acids. CDR1 and CDR2 (germline): SQVTM, ANQGSEA. The CDR3, as DNA: TGCAGCGTTGGTGGCTATTCGGCTTACGAGCAGTACTTC. Protein sequence: CSVGGYSAYEQYF.

The chain joins TRBV12-3 or TRBV12-4 to TRBJ2-1, with 8 bases fitting TRBD2. Trimming took 7 bases from V and 9 from J; bases not matched to a gene: 5. This CDR3 contains 12 residues. The CDR3 reads CASTTSGLEQFF. The CDR3 DNA reads TGTGCCAGCACCACTAGCGGCCTTGAGCAGTTCTTC.

This clonotype occurred a few times. V and J are TRBV28 and TRBJ2-5; D possibly corresponds to TRBD2 (5 bases). CDR3 length: 14 amino acids. Per the germline V gene, CDR1 is MDHEN and CDR2 is SYDVKM. V lost 3 bases and J lost 5, with 13 bases in between. The CDR3 here is CASSFLRVRETQYF. The CDR3 nucleotides are TGTGCCAGCAGTTTTTTGAGGGTACGGGAGACCCAGTACTTC.

The chain joins TRBV4-1 to TRBJ2-1; possible D gene TRBD1, 6 bases. Germline V CDR1 and CDR2: MGHRA, YSYEKL. The V and J ends lost 10 bases and 8 bases respectively, with 18 bases between them. This CDR3 is built from 13 residues. The CDR3 spells CATRDKVKDEQFF. The CDR3 DNA is TGCGCCACCAGGGACAAGGTAAAGGATGAGCAGTTCTTC.

This clonotype was detected only a few times. The chain has TRBV6-2 or TRBV6-3 and TRBJ2-1; 8 nucleotides line up with TRBD2. Looked up from germline, CDR1 is MNHEY and CDR2 is SVGEGT. Trimming removed 4 bases from V and 9 bases from J; junction bases left unmatched: 8. The CDR3 is made up of 14 amino acids. The CDR3 DNA sequence: TGTGCCAGCAGTTCGGGACTAGATTACGGTGAGCAGTTCTTC. It codes for CASSSGLDYGEQFF.

This clonotype was counted at least ten times. The chain links TRBV12-3 or TRBV12-4 to TRBJ2-3; D is uncertain. Trimming pared 5 bases from V and 4 bases from J, leaving 13 bases between. This CDR3 has 14 residues. In DNA, the CDR3 is TGTGCCAGCAGTAAAGACGAGTCCCCAGATACGCAGTATTTT. Its translation: CASSKDESPDTQYF.

This clonotype was detected a few times. The CDR3 nucleotides read TGTGCCATCAGCCTAGGCGCAGGGCAAGGAAACACCATATATTTT. Amino acids: CAISLGAGQGNTIYF. This sequence joins TRBV10-3 and TRBJ1-3, with a tentative D call TRBD1 (5 bases). CDR1 and CDR2 from the germline V gene are ENHRY and SYGVKD. Trimming took 6 bases from V and 4 from J, leaving 16 bases between them. The length of the CDR3 is 15 residues.

This chain joins TRBV11-2 and TRBJ1-2; TRBD1 might be the D (6 bases). Trimming pared 2 bases from V and 3 bases from J, leaving 13 bases between. CDR1 is SGHAT and CDR2 is FQNNGV in the germline V gene. CDR3 length equals 15 residues. CDR3 DNA sequence: TGTGCCAGCAGCTTACTCGGGGGCGCCGACTATGGCTACACCTTC. Amino acids: CASSLLGGADYGYTF.

This clonotype was seen a handful of times. The chain is built from TRBV30 and TRBJ2-7; 9 nucleotides line up with TRBD1. Germline V gene sequence: CDR1 GTSNPN, CDR2 SVGIG (reference sequence). This CDR3 comprises 17 residues. The trim removed 0 bases at V and 1 base at J, leaving 10 bases unmatched. CDR3 nucleotides: TGTGCCTGGAGTGTAACAGGGGGCGCCGGGCCATCCTACGAGCAGTACTTC. Its protein product is CAWSVTGGAGPSYEQYF.